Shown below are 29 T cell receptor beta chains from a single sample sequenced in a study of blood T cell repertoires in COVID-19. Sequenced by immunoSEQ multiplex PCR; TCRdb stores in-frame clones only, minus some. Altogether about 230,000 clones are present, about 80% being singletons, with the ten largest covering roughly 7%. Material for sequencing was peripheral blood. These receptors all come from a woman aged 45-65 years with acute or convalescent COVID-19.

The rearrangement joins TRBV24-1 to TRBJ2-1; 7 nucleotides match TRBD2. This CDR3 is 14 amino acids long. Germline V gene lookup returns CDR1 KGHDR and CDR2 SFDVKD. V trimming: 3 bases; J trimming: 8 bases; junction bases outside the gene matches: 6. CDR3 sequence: CATSDGGRVYEQFF. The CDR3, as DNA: TGTGCCACCAGTGATGGCGGGAGAGTCTATGAGCAGTTCTTC.

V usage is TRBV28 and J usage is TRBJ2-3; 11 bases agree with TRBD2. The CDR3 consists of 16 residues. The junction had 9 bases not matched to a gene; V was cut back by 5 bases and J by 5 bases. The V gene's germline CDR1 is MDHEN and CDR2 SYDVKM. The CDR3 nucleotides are TGTGCCAGCAGTCCCCTCACTAGCGGGGGAAAAGATACGCAGTATTTT. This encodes CASSPLTSGGKDTQYF.

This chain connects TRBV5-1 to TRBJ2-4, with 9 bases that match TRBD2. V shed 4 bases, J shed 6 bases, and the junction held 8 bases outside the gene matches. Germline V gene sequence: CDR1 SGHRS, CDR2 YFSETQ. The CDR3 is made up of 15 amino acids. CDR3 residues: CASSPRSGGTNIQYF. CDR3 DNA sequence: TGCGCCAGCAGCCCCAGGAGCGGGGGGACAAACATTCAGTACTTC. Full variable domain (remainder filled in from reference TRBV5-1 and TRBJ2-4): KAGVTQTPRYLIKTRGQQVTLSCSPISGHRSVSWYQQTPGQGLQFLFEYFSETQRNKGNFPGRFSGRQFSNSRSEMNVSTLELGDSALYLCASSPRSGGTNIQYFGAGTRLSVL.

CDR3 residues: CASSLGDSNTEAFF. The CDR3, as DNA: TGTGCCAGCAGCCTAGGAGACAGTAACACTGAAGCTTTCTTT. This sequence joins TRBV7-2 and TRBJ1-1, with D perhaps matching TRBD1 (5 bases). Looked up from germline, CDR1 is SGHTA and CDR2 is FQGNSA. Trimming removed 5 bases at V and 2 bases at J, with 12 bases between. This CDR3 contains 14 residues.

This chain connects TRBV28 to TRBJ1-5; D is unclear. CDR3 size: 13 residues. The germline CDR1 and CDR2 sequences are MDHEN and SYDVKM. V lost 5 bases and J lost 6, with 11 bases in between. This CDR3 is CASSRIGSQPQHF. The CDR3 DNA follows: TGTGCCAGCAGTCGTATCGGGAGTCAGCCCCAGCATTTT. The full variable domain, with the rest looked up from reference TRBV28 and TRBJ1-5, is DVKVTQSSRYLVKRTGEKVFLECVQDMDHENMFWYRQDPGLGLRLIYFSYDVKMKEKGDIPEGYSVSREKKERFSLILESASTNQTSMYLCASSRIGSQPQHFGDGTRLSIL.

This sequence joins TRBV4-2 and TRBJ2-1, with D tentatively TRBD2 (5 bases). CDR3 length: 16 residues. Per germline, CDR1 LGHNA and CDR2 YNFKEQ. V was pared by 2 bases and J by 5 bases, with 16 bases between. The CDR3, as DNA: TGTGCCAGCAGCCAATCGAAAGTAAACGGGAACAATGAGCAGTTCTTC. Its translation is CASSQSKVNGNNEQFF.

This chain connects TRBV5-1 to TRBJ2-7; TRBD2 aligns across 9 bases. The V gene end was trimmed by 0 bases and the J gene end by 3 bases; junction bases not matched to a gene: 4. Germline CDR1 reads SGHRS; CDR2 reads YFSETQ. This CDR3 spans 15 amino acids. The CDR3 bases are TGCGCCAGCAGCTTGGGACTAGCGGACCTCTACGAGCAGTACTTC. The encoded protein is CASSLGLADLYEQYF.

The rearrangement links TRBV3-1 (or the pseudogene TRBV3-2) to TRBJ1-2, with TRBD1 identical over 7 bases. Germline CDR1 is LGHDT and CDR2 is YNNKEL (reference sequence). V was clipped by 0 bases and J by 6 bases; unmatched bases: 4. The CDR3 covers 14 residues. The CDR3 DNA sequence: TGTGCCAGCAGCCAAGACGGGACAGAGAATGGCTACACCTTC. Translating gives CASSQDGTENGYTF.

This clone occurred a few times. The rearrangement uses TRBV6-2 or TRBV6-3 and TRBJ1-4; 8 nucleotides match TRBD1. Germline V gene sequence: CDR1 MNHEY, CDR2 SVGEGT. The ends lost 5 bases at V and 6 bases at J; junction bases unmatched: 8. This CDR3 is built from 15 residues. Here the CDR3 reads CASSLGQAQDEKLFF. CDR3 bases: TGTGCCAGCAGTCTGGGACAGGCCCAGGATGAAAAACTGTTTTTT.

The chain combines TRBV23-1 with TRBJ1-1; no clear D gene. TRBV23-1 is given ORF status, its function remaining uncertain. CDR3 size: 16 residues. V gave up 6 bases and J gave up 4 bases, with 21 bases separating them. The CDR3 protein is CASRTQMGPMTTEAFF. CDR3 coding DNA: TGCGCCAGCAGGACGCAAATGGGCCCCATGACCACTGAAGCTTTCTTT.

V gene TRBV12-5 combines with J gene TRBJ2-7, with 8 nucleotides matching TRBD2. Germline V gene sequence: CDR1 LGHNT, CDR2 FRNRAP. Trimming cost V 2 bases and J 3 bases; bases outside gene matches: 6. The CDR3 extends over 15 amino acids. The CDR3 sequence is CASGLPGLALYEQYF. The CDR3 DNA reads TGTGCTAGTGGTTTGCCAGGACTAGCTCTCTACGAGCAGTACTTC.

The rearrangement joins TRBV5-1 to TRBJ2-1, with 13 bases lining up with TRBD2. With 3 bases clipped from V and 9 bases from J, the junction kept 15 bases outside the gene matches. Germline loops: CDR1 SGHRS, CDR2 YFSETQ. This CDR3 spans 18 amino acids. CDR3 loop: CASSSGTSGIAGRGEQFF. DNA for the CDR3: TGCGCCAGCAGCTCCGGGACTAGCGGGATCGCCGGAAGGGGTGAGCAGTTCTTC.

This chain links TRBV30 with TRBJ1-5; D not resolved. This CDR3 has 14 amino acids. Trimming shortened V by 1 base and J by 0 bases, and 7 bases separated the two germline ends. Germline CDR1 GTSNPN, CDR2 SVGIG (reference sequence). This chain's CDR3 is CAWSEVHSNQPQHF. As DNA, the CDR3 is TGTGCCTGGAGTGAAGTACATAGCAATCAGCCCCAGCATTTT.

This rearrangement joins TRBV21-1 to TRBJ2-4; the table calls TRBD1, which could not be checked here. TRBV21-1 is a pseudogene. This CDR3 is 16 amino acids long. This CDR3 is CASIPQARLAKNIQYF. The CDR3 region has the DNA TGTGCCAGCATCCCACAGGCGAGGCTAGCCAAAAACATTCAGTACTTC.

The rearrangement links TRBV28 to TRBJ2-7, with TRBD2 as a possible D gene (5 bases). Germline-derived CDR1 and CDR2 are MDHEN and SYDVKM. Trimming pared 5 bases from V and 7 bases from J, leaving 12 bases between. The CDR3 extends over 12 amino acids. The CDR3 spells CASSLGRGEQYF. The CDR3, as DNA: TGTGCCAGCAGTCTAGGTCGGGGTGAGCAGTACTTC. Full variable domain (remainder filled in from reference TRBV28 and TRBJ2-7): DVKVTQSSRYLVKRTGEKVFLECVQDMDHENMFWYRQDPGLGLRLIYFSYDVKMKEKGDIPEGYSVSREKKERFSLILESASTNQTSMYLCASSLGRGEQYFGPGTRLTVT.

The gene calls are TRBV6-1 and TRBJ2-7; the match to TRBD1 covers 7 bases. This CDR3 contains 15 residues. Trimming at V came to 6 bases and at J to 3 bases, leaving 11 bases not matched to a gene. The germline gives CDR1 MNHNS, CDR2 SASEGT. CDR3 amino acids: CASRRDSRGNYEQYF. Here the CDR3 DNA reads TGTGCCAGCAGGAGGGACAGCCGGGGTAACTACGAGCAGTACTTC.

The CDR3 reads CASSLGTGSYNSPLHF. The DNA for the CDR3 is TGTGCCAGCAGCTTAGGGACAGGGTCCTATAATTCACCCCTCCACTTT. The genes are TRBV7-2 and TRBJ1-6, with 8 bases identical to TRBD1. The germline gives CDR1 SGHTA, CDR2 FQGNSA. Trimming cost V 1 base and J 1 base; bases outside gene matches: 0. This CDR3 has 16 amino acids.

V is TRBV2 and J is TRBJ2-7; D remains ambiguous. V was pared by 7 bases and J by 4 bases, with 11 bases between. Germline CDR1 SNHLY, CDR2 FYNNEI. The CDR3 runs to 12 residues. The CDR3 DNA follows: TGTGCCAGCACCCGAGGTGGGTACGAGCAGTACTTC. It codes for CASTRGGYEQYF.

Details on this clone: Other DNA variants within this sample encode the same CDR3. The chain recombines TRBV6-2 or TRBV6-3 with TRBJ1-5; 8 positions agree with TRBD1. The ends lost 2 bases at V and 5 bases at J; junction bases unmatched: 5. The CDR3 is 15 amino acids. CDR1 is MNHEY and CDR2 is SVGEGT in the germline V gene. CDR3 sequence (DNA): TGTGCCAGCAGTTACCCCGGACAGGGCGATCAGCCCCAGCATTTT. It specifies CASSYPGQGDQPQHF.

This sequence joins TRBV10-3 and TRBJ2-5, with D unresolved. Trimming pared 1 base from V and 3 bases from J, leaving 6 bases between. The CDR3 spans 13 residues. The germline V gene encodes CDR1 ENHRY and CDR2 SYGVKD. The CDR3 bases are TGTGCCATCAGTGAGTTCCAGGAAGAGACCCAGTACTTC. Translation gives CAISEFQEETQYF.

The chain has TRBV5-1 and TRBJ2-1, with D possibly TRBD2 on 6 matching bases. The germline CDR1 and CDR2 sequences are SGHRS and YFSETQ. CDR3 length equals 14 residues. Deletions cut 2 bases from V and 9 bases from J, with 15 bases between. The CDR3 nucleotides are TGCGCCAGCAGCTTCGTAGCGGAGGGTGGTGAGCAGTTCTTC. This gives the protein CASSFVAEGGEQFF.

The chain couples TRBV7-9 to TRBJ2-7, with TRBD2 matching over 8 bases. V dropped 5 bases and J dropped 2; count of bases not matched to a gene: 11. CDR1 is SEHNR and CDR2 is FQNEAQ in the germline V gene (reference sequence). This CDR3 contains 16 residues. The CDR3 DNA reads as TGTGCCAGCAGCCCAATTTCGAGCGGGGGAGCCTACGAGCAGTACTTC. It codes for CASSPISSGGAYEQYF.

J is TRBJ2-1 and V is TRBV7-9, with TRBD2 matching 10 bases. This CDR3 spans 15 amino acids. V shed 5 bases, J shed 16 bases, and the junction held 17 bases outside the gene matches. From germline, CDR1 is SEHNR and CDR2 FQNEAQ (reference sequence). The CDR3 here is CASSNRDREAGGLFF. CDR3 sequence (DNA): TGTGCCAGCAGCAACCGGGACAGAGAAGCGGGAGGGCTATTCTTC.

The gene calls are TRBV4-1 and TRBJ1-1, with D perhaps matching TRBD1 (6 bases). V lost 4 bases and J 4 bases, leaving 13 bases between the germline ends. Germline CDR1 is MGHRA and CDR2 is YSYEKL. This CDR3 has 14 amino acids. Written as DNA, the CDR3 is TGCGCCAGCAGCCCATTGGGGGGGCTCACTGAAGCTTTCTTT. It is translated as CASSPLGGLTEAFF.

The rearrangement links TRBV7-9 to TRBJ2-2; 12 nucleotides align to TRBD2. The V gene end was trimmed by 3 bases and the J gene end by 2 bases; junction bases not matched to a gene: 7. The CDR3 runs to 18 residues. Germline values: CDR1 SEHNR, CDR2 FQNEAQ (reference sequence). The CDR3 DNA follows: TGTGCCAGCAGCTTTTCTAGCGGGAGGGTCCGTAACACCGGGGAGCTGTTTTTT. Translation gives CASSFSSGRVRNTGELFF. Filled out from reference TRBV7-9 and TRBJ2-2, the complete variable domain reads DTGVSQNPRHKITKRGQNVTFRCDPISEHNRLYWYRQTLGQGPEFLTYFQNEAQLEKSRLLSDRFSAERPKGSFSTLEIQRTEQGDSAMYLCASSFSSGRVRNTGELFFGEGSRLTVL.

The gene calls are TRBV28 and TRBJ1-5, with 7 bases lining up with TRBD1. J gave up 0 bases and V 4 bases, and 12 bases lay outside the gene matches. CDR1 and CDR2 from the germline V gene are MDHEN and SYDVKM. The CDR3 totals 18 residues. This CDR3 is CASSSGGGAGGSNQPQHF. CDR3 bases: TGTGCCAGCAGTTCCGGAGGGGGCGCCGGTGGTAGCAATCAGCCCCAGCATTTT.

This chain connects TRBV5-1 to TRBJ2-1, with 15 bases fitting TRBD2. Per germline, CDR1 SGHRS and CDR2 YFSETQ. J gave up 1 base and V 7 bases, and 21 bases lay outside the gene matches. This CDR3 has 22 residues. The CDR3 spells CASSTRDRRTSGRAVSYNEQFF. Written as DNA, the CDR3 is TGCGCCAGCTCCACACGGGACAGACGGACTAGCGGGAGGGCCGTATCCTACAATGAGCAGTTCTTC.

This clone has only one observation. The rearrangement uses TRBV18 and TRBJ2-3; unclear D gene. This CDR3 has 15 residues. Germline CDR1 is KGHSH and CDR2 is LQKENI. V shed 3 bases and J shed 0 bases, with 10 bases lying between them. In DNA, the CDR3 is TGTGCCAGCTCACCTGCCTCTAGGAGCACAGATACGCAGTATTTT. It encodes CASSPASRSTDTQYF.

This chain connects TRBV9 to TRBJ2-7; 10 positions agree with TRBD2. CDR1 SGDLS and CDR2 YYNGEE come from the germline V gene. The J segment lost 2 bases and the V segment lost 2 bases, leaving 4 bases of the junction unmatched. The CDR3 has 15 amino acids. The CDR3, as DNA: TGTGCCAGCAGCGTCGGGACTAGCGAGACCTACGAGCAGTACTTC. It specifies CASSVGTSETYEQYF.